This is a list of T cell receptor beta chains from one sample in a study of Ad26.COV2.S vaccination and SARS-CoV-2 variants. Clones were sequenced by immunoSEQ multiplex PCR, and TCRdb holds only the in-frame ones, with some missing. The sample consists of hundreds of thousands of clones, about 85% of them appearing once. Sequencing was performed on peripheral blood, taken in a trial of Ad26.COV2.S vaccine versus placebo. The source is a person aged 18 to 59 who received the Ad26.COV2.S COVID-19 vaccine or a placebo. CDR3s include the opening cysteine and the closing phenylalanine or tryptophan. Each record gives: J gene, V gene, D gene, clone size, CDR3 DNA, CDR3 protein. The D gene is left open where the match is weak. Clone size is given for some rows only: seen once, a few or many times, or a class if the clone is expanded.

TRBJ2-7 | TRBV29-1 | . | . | TGCAGCATCTACAGATCCTACGAGCAGTACTTC | CSIYRSYEQYF
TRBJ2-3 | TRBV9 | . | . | TGTGCCAGCAGCCCAGACTCCTCGTTTACGCAGTATTTT | CASSPDSSFTQYF
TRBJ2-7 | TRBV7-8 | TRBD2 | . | TGTGCCAGCAGCTTCCAGACTAGCGGGGGGGCCGGTGAGCAGTACTTC | CASSFQTSGGAGEQYF
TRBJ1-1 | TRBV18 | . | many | TGTGCCAGCTCACCAGGCGCAGGGAACACTGAAGCTTTCTTT | CASSPGAGNTEAFF
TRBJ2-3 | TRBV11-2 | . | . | TGTGCCAGCAGCTTAGATCCGGCGGGGGCGCGCACAGATACGCAGTATTTT | CASSLDPAGARTDTQYF
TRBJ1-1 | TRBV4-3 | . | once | TGCGCCAGCAGCCAAGACCCCTACACTGAAGCTTTCTTT | CASSQDPYTEAFF
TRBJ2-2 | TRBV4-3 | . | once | TGCGCCAGCAGCCAAGATCTTATAGGGACGAACACCGGGGAGCTGTTTTTT | CASSQDLIGTNTGELFF
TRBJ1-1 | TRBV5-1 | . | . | TGCGCCAGCGGAGGGGGGCGGGACACTGAAGCTTTCTTT | CASGGGRDTEAFF
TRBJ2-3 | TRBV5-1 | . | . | TGCGCCAGCAGCTTTCCCACAGATACGCAGTATTTT | CASSFPTDTQYF
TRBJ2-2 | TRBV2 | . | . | TGTGCCAGCAGTGAAGAGACAGTTAGCTCCGGGGAGCTGTTTTTT | CASSEETVSSGELFF
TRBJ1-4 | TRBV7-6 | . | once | TGTGCCAGCAGCTGGGGTGGAGGGAAGGAAAAACTGTTTTTT | CASSWGGGKEKLFF
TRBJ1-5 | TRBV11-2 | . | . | TGTGCCAGCAGCTTAGGGGGGGGGAACCAGCATTTT | CASSLGGGNQHF
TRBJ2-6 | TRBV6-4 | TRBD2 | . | TGTGCCAGCAGTGATACGGGGGGTCATGGGGCCAACGTCCTGACTTTC | CASSDTGGHGANVLTF
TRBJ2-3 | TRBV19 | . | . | TGTGCCAGTAGTATCGGGCAGGCTAGCACAGATACGCAGTATTTT | CASSIGQASTDTQYF
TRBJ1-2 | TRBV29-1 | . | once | TGCAGCGTTGAAGAACCAACCTTTAACTATGGCTACACCTTC | CSVEEPTFNYGYTF